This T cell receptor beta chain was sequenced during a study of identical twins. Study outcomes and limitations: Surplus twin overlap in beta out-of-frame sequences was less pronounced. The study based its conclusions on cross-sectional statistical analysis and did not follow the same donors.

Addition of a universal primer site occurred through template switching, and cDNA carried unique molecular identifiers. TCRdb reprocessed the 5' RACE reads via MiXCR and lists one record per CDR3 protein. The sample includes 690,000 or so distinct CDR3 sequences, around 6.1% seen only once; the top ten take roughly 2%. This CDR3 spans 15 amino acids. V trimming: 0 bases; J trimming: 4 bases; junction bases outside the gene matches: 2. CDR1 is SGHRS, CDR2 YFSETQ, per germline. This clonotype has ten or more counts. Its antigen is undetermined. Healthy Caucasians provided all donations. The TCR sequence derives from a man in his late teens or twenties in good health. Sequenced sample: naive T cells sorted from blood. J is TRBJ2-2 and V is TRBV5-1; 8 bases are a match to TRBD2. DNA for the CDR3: TGCGCCAGCAGCTTGGACACTAGCGGCACCGGGGAGCTGTTTTTT. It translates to CASSLDTSGTGELFF.